Here is one T cell receptor beta chain with its context. Which antigen it targets is not known. Per-base quality was not reported, and no clone a single base away is much larger than it. A FACSAria II was used to sort memory CD4+ T cells, defined as single viable CD3+CD4+CD8-CD45RO+ cells. CMV serostatus was determined with a Roche Elecsys assay detecting serum IgG against CMV pp150, pp28, p38 and p52. Following thawing, total CD4+ T cells were enriched through positive selection using CD4 magnetic microbeads. The samples came from a different study that was designed specifically to examine the CD4+ T cell memory repertoire. Peripheral blood mononuclear cells were isolated and cryopreserved following standard operating procedures; serum was stored at -80 °C. The staining relied on CD3-PerCP (BW264/56), CD4-APC (RPA-T4), CD45RO-PE (UCHT1) and CD8-Pacific Orange (3B5) antibodies, and Sytox blue was used to exclude non-viable cells.

The data are from a study of memory CD4+ T cells and cytomegalovirus serostatus (dated by TCRdb to between 2018 and 2020). Regarding the complete study: The cohort comprised 35 or so healthy Belgian adults, 9 CMV seropositive and around 25 CMV seronegative. CD4+ memory TCRbeta repertoires of a Belgian cohort with known cytomegalovirus serostatus were sequenced in order to replicate a published TCR-based CMV serostatus classifier.

Genomic DNA was extracted from sorted cells with the Quick-DNA Microprep Kit. Amplification of TCRbeta DNA was done with the immunoSEQ hsTCRbeta kit, following the protocol from the manufacturer. TCRbeta libraries were sequenced on an Illumina MiSeq instrument. The original methods were these. Following removal of out-of-frame sequences, about 2,200,000 distinct TCRbeta sequences were retained, with an average of roughly 67,000 per individual. Each individual was scored according to the count of fewer than 200 previously reported CMV-associated TCRbeta sequences and the total productive distinct TCRbeta count. A beta-binomial model was reimplemented in Python, and scikit-learn random forests with default parameters were trained on US cohort data. Classifier performance on the Belgian cohort was summarized as median AUC with percentile confidence intervals over 10,000 bootstrap iterations. Not all clones reach the TCRdb copy of this immuneACCESS table, which keeps in-frame sequences only. Checked studies attribute under half of the gap to unresolved V genes and leave the rest unexplained. That table furnishes V, J and clone size, whereas the DNA furnished D and trimming. For this sample the table gives about 45,000 clones, of which under 80% were detected only once. Jointly, the top ten make up more than 0.75% of the sample.

For CDR1 and CDR2, the germline V gene lists MDHEN and SYDVKM. The CDR3 measures 16 amino acids from cysteine to phenylalanine. Only the CDR3 DNA is retained, 48 bases long and in frame from the first base. V gives up 5 bases and J gives up 4 bases, and the segment between their germline ends measures 20 bases. Results and caveats for the whole study, not just this receptor: The original-framework classifier achieved a median bootstrapped AUC of about 0.95 with a 95% CI of 0.76-1.00 on the Belgian cohort. For predicting CMV serostatus, the median bootstrapped AUC was roughly 0.95 using the original framework and over 0.9 using a US-trained random forest. Of roughly 170 previously reported CMV-associated TCRbeta sequences, 60 to 85 appeared in the CD4+ memory repertoires, each in one to five individuals. Only CD4+CD45RO+ memory cells were sequenced, in contrast to the original study, which included naive and memory CD4+ and CD8+ populations. The results were interpreted as suggesting that the CMV-associated TCR signature is mostly present in the CD4+ memory repertoire.

Sequencing was carried out using memory CD4+ T cells from blood. The receptor was isolated from an adult in good health and CMV-seronegative. Here the chain combines TRBV28 and TRBJ1-2; TRBD1 is possibly the D segment (5 matching bases). The sequenced DNA: TGTGCCAGCAGTGCCTTCGACAGTTTAGGTAGCTATGGCTACACCTTC. This sequence encodes CASSAFDSLGSYGYTF.